Listed here are 3 T cell receptor beta chains from one sample, sequenced in a study of blood T cell repertoires in COVID-19. Produced via immunoSEQ multiplex PCR; TCRdb's table is partial and in-frame only. In the table there are some 71,000 clones, around 83% of which are singletons. Sequencing was performed on peripheral blood. The receptors shown here come from a woman aged 45-65 years with acute or convalescent COVID-19.

The chain recombines TRBV6-5 with TRBJ1-2; D is unclear. The V and J ends lost 8 bases and 1 base respectively, with 11 bases between them. Germline CDR1 is MNHEY and CDR2 is SVGAGI. The CDR3 extends over 13 amino acids. CDR3 protein: CASLGSYNYGYTF. Written as DNA, the CDR3 is TGTGCCAGCCTAGGCAGCTATAACTATGGCTACACCTTC.

The chain is built from TRBV6-2 or TRBV6-3 and TRBJ1-2; tentative D call: TRBD1 (6 bases). Trimming pared 6 bases from V and 11 bases from J, leaving 16 bases between. Germline CDR1 MNHEY, CDR2 SVGEGT. This CDR3 region has 12 residues. This CDR3 reads CASSPPGVGYTF. The DNA for the CDR3 is TGTGCCAGCAGCCCCCCAGGGGTTGGATACACCTTC.

The V gene is TRBV7-2, the J gene TRBJ2-5; the match to TRBD2 covers 7 bases. After removal of 1 base from V and 1 base from J, the junction contained 9 bases not matched to a gene. The CDR3 spans 17 residues. Germline CDR1 SGHTA, CDR2 FQGNSA. The CDR3 DNA reads TGTGCCAGCAGCTTAGTGAGGAGCGGGGACGTCCAAGAGACCCAGTACTTC. Translating it yields CASSLVRSGDVQETQYF.